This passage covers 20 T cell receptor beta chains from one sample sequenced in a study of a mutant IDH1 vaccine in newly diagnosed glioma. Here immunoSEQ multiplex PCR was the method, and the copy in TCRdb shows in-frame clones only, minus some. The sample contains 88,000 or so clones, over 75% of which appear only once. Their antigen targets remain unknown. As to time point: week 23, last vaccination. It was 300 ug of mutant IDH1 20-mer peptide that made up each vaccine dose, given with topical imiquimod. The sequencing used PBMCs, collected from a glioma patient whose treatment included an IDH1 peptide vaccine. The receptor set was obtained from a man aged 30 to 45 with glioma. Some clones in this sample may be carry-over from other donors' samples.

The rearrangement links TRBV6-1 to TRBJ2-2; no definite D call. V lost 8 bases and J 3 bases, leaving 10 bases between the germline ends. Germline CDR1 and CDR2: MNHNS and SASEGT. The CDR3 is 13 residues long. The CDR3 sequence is CASGLGDTGELFF. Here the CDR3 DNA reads TGTGCCAGCGGCCTTGGGGACACCGGGGAGCTGTTTTTT.

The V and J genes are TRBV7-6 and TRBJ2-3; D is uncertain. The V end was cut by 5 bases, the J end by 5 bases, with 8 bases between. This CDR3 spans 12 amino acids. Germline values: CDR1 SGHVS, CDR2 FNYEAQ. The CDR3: CASSTRGDTQYF. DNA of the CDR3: TGTGCCAGCAGCACCAGAGGAGATACGCAGTATTTT.

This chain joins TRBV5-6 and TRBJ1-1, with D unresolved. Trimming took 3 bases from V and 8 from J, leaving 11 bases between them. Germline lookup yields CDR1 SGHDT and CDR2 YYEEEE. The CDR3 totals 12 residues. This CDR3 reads CASSSPRREAFF. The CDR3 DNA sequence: TGTGCCAGCAGCTCACCCCGTAGGGAAGCTTTCTTT.

The DNA of the CDR3 is TGTGCCAGCAGCAGGGACAGCTTGAACACTGAAGCTTTCTTT. Encoded protein: CASSRDSLNTEAFF. The chain joins TRBV7-6 to TRBJ1-1, with 7 bases aligning to TRBD1. The germline V gene encodes CDR1 SGHVS and CDR2 FNYEAQ. V trimming: 5 bases; J trimming: 0 bases; junction bases outside the gene matches: 3. The CDR3 is 14 amino acids.

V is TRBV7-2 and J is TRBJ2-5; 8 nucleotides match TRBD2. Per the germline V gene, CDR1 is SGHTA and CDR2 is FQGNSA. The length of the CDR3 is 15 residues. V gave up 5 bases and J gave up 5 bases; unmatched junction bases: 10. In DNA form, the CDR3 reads TGTGCCAGCAGCCCCGGTGGGACTAGGAGGGAGACCCAGTACTTC. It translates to CASSPGGTRRETQYF.

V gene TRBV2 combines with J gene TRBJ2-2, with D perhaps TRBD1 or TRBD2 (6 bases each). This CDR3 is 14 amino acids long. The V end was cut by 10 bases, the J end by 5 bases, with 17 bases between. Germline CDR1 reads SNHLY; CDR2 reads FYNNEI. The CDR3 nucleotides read TGTGCCACGAGCATGGGGGGCTGGACCGGGGAGCTGTTTTTT. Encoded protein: CATSMGGWTGELFF.

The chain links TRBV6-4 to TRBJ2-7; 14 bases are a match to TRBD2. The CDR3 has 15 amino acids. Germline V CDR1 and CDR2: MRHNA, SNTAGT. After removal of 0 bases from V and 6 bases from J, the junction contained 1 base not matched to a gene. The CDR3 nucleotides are TGTGCCAGCAGTGACTCGACTAGCGGGGGGGCCGAGCAGTACTTC. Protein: CASSDSTSGGAEQYF.

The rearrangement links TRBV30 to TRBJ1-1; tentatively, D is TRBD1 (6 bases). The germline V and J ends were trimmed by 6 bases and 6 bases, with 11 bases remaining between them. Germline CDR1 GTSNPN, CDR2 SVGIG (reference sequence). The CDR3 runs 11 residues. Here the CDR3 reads CACRTDPEAFF. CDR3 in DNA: TGTGCCTGCCGGACAGACCCTGAAGCTTTCTTT. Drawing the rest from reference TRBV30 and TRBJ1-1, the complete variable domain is SQTIHQWPATLVQPVGSPLSLECTVEGTSNPNLYWYRQAAGRGLQLLFYSVGIGQISSEVPQNLSASRPQDRQFILSSKKLLLSDSGFYLCACRTDPEAFFGQGTRLTVV.

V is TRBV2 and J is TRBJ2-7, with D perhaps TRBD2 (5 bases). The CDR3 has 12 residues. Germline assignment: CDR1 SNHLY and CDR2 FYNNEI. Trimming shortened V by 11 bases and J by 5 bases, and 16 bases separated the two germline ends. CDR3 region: CAVRALRDEQYF. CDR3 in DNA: TGTGCCGTCCGGGCCCTGAGGGACGAGCAGTACTTC.

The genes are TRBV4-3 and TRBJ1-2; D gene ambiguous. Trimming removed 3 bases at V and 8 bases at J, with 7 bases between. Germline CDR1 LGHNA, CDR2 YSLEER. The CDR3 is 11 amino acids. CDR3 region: CASSHQGGYTF. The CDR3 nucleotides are TGCGCCAGCAGCCACCAAGGGGGCTACACCTTC.

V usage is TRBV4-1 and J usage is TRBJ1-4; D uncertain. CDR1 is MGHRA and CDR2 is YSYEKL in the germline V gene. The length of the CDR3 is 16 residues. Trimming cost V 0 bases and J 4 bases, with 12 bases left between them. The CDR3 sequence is CASSQDARALNEKLFF. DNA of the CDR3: TGCGCCAGCAGCCAAGACGCCAGAGCTCTTAATGAAAAACTGTTTTTT.

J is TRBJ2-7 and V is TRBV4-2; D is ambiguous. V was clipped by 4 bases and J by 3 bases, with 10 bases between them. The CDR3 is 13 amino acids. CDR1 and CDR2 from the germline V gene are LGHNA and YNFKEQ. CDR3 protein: CASSRDVLYEQYF. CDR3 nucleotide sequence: TGTGCCAGCAGCCGGGATGTTCTCTACGAGCAGTACTTC.

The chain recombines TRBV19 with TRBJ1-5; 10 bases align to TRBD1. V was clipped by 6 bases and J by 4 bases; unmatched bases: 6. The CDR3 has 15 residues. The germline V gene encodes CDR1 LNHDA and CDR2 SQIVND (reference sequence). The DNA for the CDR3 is TGTGCCAGTAGCCCCGGGACAGGGGAAAATCAGCCCCAGCATTTT. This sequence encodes CASSPGTGENQPQHF.

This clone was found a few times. The CDR3 nucleotides are TGTGCCAGCAGCCGAAGCCCTGACGAGACCCAGTACTTC. Amino acids: CASSRSPDETQYF. V and J are TRBV7-2 and TRBJ2-5; D gene uncertain. The CDR3 totals 13 residues. Germline V gene lookup returns CDR1 SGHTA and CDR2 FQGNSA. V was trimmed by 5 bases and J by 5 bases, leaving 12 bases between them.

The CDR3 is CASSKRRDNYEQYF. CDR3 nucleotide sequence: TGTGCCAGCAGTAAACGCCGGGACAACTACGAGCAGTACTTC. The rearrangement joins TRBV27 to TRBJ2-7, with D possibly being TRBD1 (6 bases). This CDR3 contains 14 residues. V was trimmed by 5 bases and J by 3 bases, leaving 14 bases between them. Germline V CDR1 and CDR2: MNHEY, SMNVEV (reference sequence).

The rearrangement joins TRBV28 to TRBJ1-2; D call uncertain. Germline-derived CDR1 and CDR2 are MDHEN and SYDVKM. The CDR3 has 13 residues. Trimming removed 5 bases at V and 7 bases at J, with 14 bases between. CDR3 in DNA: TGTGCCAGCAGTCGGACTTACCCGGGTGGCTACACCTTC. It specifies CASSRTYPGGYTF.

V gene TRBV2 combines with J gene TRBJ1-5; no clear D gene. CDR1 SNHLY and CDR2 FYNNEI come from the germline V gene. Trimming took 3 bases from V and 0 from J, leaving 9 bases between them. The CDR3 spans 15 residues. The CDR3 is CASSESRYSNQPQHF. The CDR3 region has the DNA TGTGCCAGCAGTGAGAGTCGCTATAGCAATCAGCCCCAGCATTTT.

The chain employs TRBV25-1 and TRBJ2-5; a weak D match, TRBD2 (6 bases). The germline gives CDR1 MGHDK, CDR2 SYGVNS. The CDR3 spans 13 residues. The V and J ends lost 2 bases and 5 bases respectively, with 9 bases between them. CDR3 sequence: CASSEAGLETQYF. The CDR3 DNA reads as TGTGCCAGCAGTGAAGCGGGGCTGGAGACCCAGTACTTC.

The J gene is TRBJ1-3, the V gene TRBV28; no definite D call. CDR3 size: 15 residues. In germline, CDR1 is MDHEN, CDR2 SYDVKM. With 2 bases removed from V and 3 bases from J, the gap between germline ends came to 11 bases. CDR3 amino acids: CASSLPGVDGNTIYF. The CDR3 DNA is TGTGCCAGCAGTTTACCGGGAGTGGATGGAAACACCATATATTTT.

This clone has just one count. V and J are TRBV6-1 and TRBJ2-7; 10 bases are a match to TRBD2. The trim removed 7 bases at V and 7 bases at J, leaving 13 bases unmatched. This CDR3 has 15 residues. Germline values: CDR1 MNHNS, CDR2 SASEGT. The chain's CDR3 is CASKSGASGRSEQYF. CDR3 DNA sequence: TGTGCCAGCAAATCCGGGGCTAGCGGGAGATCGGAGCAGTACTTC.